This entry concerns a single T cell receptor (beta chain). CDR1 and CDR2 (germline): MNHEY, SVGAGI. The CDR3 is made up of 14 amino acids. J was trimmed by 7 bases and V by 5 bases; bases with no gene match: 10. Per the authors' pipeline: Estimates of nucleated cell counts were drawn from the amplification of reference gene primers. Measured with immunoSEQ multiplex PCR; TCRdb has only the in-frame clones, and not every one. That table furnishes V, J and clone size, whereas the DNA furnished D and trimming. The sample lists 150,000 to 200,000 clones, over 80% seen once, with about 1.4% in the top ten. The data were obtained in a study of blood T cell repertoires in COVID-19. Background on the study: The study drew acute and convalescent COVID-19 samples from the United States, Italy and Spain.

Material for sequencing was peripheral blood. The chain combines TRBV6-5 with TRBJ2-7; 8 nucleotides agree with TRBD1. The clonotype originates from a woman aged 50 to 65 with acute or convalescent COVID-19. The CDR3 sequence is CASSQDRDRGEQYF. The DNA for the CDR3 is TGTGCCAGCAGTCAGGACAGGGATCGAGGGGAGCAGTACTTC.